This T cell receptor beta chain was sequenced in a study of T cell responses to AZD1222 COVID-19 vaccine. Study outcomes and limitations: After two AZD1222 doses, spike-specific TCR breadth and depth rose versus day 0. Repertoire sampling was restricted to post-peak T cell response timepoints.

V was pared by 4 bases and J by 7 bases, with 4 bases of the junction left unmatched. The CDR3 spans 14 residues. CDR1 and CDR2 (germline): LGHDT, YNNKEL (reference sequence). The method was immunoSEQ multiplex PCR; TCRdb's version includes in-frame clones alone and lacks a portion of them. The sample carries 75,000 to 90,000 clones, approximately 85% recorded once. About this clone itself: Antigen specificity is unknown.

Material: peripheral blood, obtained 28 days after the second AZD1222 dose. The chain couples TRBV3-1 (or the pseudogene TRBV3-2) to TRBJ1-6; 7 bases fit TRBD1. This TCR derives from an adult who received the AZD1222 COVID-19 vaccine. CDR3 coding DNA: TGTGCCAGCAGCCGCCGGGACAGCAATTCACCCCTCCACTTT. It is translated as CASSRRDSNSPLHF.